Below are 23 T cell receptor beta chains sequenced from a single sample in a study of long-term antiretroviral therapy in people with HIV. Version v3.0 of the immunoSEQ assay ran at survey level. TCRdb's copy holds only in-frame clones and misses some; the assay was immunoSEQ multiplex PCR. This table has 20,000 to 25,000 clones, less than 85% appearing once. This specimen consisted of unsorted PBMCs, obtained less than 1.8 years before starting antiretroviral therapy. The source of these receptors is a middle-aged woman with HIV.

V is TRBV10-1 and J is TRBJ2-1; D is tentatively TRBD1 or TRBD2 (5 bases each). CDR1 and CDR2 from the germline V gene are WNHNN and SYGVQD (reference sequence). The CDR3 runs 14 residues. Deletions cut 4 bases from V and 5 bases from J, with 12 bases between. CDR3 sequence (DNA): TGCGCCAGCAGTGGAGGGGCACCCAACAATGAGCAGTTCTTC. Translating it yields CASSGGAPNNEQFF.

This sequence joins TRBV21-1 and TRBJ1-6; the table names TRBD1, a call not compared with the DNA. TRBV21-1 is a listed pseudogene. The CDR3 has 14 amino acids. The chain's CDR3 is CASSADRDNSPLHF. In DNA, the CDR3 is TGTGCCAGCAGCGCGGACAGGGACAATTCACCCCTCCACTTT.

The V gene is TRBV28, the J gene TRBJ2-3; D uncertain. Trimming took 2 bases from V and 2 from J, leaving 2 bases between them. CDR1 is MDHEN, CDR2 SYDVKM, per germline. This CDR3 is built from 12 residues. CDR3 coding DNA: TGTGCCAGCAGTTTAAACACAGATACGCAGTATTTT. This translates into CASSLNTDTQYF. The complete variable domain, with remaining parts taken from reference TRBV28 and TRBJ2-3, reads DVKVTQSSRYLVKRTGEKVFLECVQDMDHENMFWYRQDPGLGLRLIYFSYDVKMKEKGDIPEGYSVSREKKERFSLILESASTNQTSMYLCASSLNTDTQYFGPGTRLTVL.

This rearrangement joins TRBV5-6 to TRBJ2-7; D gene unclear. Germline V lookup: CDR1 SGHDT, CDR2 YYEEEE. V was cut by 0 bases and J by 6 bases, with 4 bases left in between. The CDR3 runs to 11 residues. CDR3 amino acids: CASSLAVEQYF. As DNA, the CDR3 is TGTGCCAGCAGCTTGGCCGTCGAGCAGTACTTC.

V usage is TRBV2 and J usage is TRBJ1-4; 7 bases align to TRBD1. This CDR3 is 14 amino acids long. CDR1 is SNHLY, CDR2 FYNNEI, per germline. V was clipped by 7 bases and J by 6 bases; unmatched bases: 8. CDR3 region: CASNNRDRDEKLFF. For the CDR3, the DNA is TGTGCCAGCAATAACCGGGACAGAGATGAAAAACTGTTTTTT.

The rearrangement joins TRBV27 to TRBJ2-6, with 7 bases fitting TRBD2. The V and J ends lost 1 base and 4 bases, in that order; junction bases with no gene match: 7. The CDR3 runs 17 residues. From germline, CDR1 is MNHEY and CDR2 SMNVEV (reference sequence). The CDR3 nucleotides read TGTGCCAGCAGTTTATGGGGGGGAGGGGTCGGGGCCAACGTCCTGACTTTC. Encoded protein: CASSLWGGGVGANVLTF.

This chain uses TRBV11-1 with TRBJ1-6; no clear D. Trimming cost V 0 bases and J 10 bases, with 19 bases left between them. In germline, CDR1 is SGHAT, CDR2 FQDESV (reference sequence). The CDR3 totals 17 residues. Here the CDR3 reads CASSLARVDGLGSPLHF. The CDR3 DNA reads TGTGCCAGCAGCTTAGCGAGGGTGGACGGATTGGGATCACCCCTCCACTTT.

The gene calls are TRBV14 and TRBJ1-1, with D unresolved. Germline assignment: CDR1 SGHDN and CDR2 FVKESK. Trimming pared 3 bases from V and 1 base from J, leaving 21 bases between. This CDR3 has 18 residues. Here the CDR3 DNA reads TGTGCCAGCAGCCAGTTTCGCGTTAATGGGAACCGGAACACTGAAGCTTTCTTT. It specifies CASSQFRVNGNRNTEAFF.

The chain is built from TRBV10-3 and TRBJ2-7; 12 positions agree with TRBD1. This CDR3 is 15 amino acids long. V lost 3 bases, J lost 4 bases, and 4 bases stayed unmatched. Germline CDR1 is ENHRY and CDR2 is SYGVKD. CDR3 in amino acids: CAISEPGQGAYEQYF. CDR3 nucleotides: TGTGCCATCAGTGAACCGGGACAGGGGGCTTACGAGCAGTACTTC.

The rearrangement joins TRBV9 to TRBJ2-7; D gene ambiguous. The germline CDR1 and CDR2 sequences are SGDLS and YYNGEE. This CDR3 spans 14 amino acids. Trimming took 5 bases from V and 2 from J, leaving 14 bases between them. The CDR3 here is CASSNTDTTYEQYF. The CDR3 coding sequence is TGTGCCAGCAGTAATACCGACACAACCTACGAGCAGTACTTC.

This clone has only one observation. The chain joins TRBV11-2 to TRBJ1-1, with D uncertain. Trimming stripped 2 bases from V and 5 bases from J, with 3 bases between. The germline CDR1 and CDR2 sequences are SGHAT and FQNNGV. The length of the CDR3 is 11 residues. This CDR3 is CASSLQTEAFF. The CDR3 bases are TGTGCCAGCAGCTTACAGACTGAAGCTTTCTTT.

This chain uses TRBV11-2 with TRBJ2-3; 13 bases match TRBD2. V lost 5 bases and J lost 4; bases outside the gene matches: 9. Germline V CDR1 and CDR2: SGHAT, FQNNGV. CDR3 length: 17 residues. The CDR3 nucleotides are TGTGCCAGCAGCCCCCGGACTAGCGGGGGAGGGGCAGATACGCAGTATTTT. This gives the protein CASSPRTSGGGADTQYF.

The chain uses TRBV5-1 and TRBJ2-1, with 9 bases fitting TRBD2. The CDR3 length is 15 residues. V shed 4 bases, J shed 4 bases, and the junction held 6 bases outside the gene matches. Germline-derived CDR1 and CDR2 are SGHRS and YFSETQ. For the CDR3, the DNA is TGCGCCAGCAGCCCGGGACTAGCAGTTTACAATGAGCAGTTCTTC. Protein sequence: CASSPGLAVYNEQFF.

The CDR3 region has the DNA TGTGCCAGCAGCTTGAACCGGGGACGGGGTCTCTCCTACAATGAGCAGTTCTTC. It yields the protein CASSLNRGRGLSYNEQFF. The chain couples TRBV5-4 to TRBJ2-1, with D tentatively TRBD1 or TRBD2 (5 bases each). The CDR3 is 18 residues long. V was cut by 1 base and J by 0 bases, with 17 bases left in between. Germline CDR1 reads SGHNT; CDR2 reads YYREEE (reference sequence).

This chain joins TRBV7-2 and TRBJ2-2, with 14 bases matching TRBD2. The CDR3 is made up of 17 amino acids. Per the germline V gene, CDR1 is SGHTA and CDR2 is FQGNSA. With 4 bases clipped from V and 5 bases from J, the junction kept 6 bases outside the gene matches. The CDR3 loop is CASSSRTSGGSTGELFF. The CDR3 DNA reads TGTGCCAGCAGCTCCCGGACTAGCGGGGGGTCAACCGGGGAGCTGTTTTTT.

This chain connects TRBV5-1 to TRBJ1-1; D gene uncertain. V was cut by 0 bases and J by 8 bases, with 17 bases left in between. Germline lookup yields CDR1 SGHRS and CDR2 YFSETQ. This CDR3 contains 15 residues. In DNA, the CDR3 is TGCGCCAGCAGCTTGGAGTTCCCCGGAAGCCCAGAAGCTTTCTTT. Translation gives CASSLEFPGSPEAFF.

CDR3 residues: CASSSKWAFGKNIQYF. The DNA for the CDR3 is TGTGCCAGCAGCAGCAAGTGGGCGTTTGGCAAAAACATTCAGTACTTC. V usage is TRBV5-6 and J usage is TRBJ2-4; D gene unclear. Germline values: CDR1 SGHDT, CDR2 YYEEEE. V was clipped by 4 bases and J by 3 bases, with 17 bases between them. The length of the CDR3 is 16 residues.

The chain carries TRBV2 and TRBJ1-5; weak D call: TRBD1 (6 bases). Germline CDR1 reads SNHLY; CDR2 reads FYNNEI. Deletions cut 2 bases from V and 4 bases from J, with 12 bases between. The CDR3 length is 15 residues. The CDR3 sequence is CASSEQGRKNQPQHF. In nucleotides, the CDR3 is TGTGCCAGCAGTGAACAGGGGCGCAAGAATCAGCCCCAGCATTTT.

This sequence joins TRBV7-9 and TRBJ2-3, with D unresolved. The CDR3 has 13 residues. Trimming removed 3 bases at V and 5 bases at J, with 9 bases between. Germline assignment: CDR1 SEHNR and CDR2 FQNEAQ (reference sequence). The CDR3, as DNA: TGTGCCAGCAGCTTTATGGAGATAGATACGCAGTATTTT. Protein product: CASSFMEIDTQYF. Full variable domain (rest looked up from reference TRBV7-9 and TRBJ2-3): DTGVSQNPRHKITKRGQNVTFRCDPISEHNRLYWYRQTLGQGPEFLTYFQNEAQLEKSRLLSDRFSAERPKGSFSTLEIQRTEQGDSAMYLCASSFMEIDTQYFGPGTRLTVL.

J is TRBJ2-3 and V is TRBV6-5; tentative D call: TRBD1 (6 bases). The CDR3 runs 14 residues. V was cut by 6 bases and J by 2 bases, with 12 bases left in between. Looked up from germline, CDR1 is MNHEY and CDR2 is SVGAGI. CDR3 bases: TGTGCCAGCAGAGCAGGGGCTCACACAGATACGCAGTATTTT. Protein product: CASRAGAHTDTQYF.

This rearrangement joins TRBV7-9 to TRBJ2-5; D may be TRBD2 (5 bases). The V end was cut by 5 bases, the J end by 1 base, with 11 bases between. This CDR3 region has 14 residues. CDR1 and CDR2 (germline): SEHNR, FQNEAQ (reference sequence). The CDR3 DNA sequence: TGTGCCAGCAGCGAAAACCGGGGCCAAGAGACCCAGTACTTC. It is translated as CASSENRGQETQYF.

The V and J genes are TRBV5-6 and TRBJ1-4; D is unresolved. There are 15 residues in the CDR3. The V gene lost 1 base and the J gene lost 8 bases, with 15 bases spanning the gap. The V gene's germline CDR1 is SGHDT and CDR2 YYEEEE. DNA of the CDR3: TGTGCCAGCAGCTTGTTGCGGGGTGCTAGGGAAAAACTGTTTTTT. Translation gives CASSLLRGAREKLFF.

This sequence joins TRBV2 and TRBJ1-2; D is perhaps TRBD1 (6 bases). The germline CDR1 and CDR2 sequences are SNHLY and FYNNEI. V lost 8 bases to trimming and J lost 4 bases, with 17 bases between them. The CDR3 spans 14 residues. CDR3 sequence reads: CASGGWTATYGYTF. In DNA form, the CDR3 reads TGTGCCAGCGGGGGCTGGACAGCCACCTATGGCTACACCTTC.